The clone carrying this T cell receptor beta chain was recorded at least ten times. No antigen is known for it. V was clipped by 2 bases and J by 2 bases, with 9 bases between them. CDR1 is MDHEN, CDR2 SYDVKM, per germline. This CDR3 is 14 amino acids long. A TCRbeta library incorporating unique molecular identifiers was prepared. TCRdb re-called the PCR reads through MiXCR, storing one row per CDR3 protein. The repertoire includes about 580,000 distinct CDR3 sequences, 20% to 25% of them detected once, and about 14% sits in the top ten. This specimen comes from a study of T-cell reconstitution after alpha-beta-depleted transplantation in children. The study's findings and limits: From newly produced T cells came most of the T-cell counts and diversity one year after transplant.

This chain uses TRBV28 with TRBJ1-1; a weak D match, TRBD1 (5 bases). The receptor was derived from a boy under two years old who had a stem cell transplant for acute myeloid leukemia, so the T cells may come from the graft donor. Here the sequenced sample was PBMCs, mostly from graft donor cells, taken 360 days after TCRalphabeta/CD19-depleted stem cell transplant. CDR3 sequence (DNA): TGTGCCAGCAGTTTAGGGGCATATAACACTGAAGCTTTCTTT. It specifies CASSLGAYNTEAFF.